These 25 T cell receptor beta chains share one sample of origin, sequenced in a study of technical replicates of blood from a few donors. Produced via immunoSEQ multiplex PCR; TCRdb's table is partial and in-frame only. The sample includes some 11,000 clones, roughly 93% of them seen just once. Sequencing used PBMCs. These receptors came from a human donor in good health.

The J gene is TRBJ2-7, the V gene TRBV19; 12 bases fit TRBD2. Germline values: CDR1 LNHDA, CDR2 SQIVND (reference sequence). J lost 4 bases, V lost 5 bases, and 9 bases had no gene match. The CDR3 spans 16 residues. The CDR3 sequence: CASSLTRTSGIYEQYF. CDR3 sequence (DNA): TGTGCCAGTAGTCTCACCCGGACTAGCGGGATATACGAGCAGTACTTC.

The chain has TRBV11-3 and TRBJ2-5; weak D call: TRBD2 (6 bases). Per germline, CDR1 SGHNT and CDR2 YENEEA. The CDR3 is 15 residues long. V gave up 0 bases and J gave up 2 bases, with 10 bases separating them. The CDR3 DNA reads TGTGCCAGCAGCTTAGATGGCGGGGAACAAGAGACCCAGTACTTC. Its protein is CASSLDGGEQETQYF. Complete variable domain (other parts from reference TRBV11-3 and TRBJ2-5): EAGVVQSPRYKIIEKKQPVAFWCNPISGHNTLYWYLQNLGQGPELLIRYENEEAVDDSQLPKDRFSAERLKGVDSTLKIQPAELGDSAVYLCASSLDGGEQETQYFGPGTRLLVL.

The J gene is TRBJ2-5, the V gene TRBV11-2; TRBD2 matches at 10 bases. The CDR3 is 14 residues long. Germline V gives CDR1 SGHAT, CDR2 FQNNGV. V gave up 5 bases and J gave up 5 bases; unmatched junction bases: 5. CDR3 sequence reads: CASSPSGSGETQYF. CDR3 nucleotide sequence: TGTGCCAGCAGCCCTAGCGGGAGTGGGGAGACCCAGTACTTC.

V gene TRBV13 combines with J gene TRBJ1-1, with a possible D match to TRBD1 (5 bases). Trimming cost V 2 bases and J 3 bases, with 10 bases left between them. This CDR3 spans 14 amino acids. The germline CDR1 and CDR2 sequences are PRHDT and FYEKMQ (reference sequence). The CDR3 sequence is CASSLNPGDTEAFF. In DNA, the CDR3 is TGTGCCAGCAGCTTAAATCCGGGGGACACTGAAGCTTTCTTT.

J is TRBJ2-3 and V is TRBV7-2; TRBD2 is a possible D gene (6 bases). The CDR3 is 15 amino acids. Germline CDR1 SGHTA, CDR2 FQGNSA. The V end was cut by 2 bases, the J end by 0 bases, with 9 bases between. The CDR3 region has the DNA TGTGCCAGCAGCTTACAGGGACTGAGCACAGATACGCAGTATTTT. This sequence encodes CASSLQGLSTDTQYF.

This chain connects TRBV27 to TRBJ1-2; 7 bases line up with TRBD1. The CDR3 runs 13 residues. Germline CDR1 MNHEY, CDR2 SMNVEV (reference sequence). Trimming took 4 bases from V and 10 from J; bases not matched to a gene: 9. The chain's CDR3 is CASSSSNDRDYTF. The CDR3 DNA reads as TGTGCCAGCAGTTCGTCCAACGACAGGGACTACACCTTC.

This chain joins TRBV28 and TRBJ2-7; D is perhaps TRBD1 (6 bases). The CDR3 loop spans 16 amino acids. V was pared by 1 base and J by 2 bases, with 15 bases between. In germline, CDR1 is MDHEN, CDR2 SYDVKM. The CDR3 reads CASSLLGQFATYEQYF. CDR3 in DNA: TGTGCCAGCAGTTTATTAGGACAGTTCGCCACCTACGAGCAGTACTTC.

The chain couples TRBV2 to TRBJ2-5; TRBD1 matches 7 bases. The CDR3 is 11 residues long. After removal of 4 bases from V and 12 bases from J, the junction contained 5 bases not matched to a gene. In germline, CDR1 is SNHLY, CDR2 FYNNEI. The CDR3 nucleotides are TGTGCCAGCAGTGTGGTTCAGGGGGAGTACTTC. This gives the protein CASSVVQGEYF.

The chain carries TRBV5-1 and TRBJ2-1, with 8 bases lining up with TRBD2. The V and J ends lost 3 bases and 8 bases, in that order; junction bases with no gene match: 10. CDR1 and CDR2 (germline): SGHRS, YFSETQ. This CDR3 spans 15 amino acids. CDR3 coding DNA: TGCGCCAGCAGCTCCGGAGGACTAGCTGAACATGAGCAGTTCTTC. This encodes CASSSGGLAEHEQFF.

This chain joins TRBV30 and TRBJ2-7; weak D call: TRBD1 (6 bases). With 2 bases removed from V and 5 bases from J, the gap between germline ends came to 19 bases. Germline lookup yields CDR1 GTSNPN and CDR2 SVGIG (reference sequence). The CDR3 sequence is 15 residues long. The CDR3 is CAWSRGYRVENEQYF. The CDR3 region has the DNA TGTGCCTGGAGTCGGGGATACAGGGTTGAGAACGAGCAGTACTTC.

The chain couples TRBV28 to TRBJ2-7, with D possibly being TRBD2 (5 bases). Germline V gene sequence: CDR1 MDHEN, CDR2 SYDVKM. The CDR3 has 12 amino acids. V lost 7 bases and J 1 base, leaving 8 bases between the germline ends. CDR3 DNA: TGTGCCAGCATGAGGGAATCCTACGAGCAGTACTTC. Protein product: CASMRESYEQYF.

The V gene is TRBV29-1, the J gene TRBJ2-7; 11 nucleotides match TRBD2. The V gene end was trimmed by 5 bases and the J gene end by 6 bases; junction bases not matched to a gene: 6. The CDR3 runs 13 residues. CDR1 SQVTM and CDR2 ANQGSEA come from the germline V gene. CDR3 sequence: CSVKGGLAAEQYF. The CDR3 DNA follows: TGCAGCGTTAAGGGGGGACTAGCGGCCGAGCAGTACTTC.

The CDR3 sequence is CATSRGQGRETQYF. The CDR3 nucleotides are TGTGCCACCTCGAGGGGACAGGGCAGGGAGACCCAGTACTTC. The chain recombines TRBV7-2 with TRBJ2-5, with 9 nucleotides matching TRBD1. CDR1 and CDR2 from the germline V gene are SGHTA and FQGNSA. CDR3 length equals 14 residues. Losses at the gene ends were 10 bases for V and 5 bases for J; bases not matched to a gene: 11.

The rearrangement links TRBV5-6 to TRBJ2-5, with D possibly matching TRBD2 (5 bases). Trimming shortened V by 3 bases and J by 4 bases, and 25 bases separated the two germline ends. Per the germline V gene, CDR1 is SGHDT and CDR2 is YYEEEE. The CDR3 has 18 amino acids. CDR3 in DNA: TGTGCCAGCAGCTCAGGCAGGACTGACTACGACATCGGAGAGACCCAGTACTTC. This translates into CASSSGRTDYDIGETQYF.

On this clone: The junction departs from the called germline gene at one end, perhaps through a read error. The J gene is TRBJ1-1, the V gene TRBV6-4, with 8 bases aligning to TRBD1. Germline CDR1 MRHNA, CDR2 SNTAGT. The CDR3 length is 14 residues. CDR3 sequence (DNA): TGTGCCAGCAGAGACTCCGACAGGGGCACTGAAGCTTTCTTT. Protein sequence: CASRDSDRGTEAFF.

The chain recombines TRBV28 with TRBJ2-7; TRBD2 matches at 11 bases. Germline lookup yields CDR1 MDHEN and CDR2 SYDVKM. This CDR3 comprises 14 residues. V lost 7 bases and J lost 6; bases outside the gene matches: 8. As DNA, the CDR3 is TGTGCCAGCACCGAACTAGCGGGAGTGGGCGAGCAGTACTTC. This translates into CASTELAGVGEQYF.

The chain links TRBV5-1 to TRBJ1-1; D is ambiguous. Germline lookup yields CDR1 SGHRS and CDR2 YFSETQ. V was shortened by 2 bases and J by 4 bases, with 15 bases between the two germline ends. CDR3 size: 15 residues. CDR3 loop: CASSFEGAVGTEAFF. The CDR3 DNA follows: TGCGCCAGCAGCTTCGAGGGCGCGGTGGGCACTGAAGCTTTCTTT.

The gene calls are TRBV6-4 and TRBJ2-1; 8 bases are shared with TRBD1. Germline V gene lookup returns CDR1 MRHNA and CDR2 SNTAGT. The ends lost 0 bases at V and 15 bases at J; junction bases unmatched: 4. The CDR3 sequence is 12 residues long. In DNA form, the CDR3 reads TGTGCCAGCAGTGACTCCGGGACAGGCAGGTTCTTC. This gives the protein CASSDSGTGRFF.

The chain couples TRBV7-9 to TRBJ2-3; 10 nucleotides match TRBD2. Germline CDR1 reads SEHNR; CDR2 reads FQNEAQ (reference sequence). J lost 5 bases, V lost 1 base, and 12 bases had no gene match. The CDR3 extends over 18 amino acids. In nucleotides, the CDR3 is TGTGCCAGCAGCTTAGGTACAGCGGGAGGGCCGTGGGGAGATACGCAGTATTTT. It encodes CASSLGTAGGPWGDTQYF.

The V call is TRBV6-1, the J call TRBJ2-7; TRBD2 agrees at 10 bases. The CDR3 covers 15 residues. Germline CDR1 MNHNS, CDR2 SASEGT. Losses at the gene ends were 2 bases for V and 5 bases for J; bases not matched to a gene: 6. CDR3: CASSEKGLAVHEQYF. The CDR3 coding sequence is TGTGCCAGCAGTGAAAAAGGACTAGCGGTCCACGAGCAGTACTTC.

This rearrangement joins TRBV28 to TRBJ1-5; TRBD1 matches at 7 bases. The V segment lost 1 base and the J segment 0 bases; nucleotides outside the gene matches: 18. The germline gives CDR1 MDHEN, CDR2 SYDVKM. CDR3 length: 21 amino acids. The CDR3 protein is CASSLSRQGVNDRYSNQPQHF. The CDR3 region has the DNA TGTGCCAGCAGTTTATCCCGGCAGGGGGTGAACGACCGATATAGCAATCAGCCCCAGCATTTT.

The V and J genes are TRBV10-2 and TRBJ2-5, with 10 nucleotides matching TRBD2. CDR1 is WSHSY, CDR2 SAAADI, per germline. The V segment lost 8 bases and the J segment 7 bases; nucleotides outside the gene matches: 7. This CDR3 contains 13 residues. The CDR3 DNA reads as TGCGCCAGCTCGTTTGAGCGGGGGGGGACCCAGTACTTC. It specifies CASSFERGGTQYF.

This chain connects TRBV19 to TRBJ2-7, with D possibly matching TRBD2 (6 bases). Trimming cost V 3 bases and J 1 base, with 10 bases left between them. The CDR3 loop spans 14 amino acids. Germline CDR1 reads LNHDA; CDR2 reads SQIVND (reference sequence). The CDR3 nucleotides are TGTGCCAGTAGTATGTCGGGGGAATCCTACGAGCAGTACTTC. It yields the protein CASSMSGESYEQYF.

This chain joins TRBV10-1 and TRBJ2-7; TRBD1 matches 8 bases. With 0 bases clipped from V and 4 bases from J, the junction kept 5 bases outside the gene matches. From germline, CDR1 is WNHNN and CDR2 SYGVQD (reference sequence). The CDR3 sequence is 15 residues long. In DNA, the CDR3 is TGCGCCAGCAGTGAGTCGGTAGGACAGGGATACGAGCAGTACTTC. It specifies CASSESVGQGYEQYF.

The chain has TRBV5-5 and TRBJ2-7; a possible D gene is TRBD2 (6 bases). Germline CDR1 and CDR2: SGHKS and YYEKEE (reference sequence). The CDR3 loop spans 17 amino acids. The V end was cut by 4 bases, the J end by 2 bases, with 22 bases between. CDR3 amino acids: CASSALWAPGLPYEQYF. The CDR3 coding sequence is TGTGCCAGCAGCGCTCTGTGGGCCCCGGGACTTCCCTACGAGCAGTACTTC.